The rows below give T cell receptor beta chains drawn from one sample of a study of control samples from healthy donors and cancer patients. Produced via immunoSEQ multiplex PCR; TCRdb's table is partial and in-frame only. The sample carries fewer than 100,000 clones, around 80% recorded once. Material for sequencing was blood. Receptor source: a man between 60 and 75 years old in good health. Each CDR3 is given with its conserved first and last residue.

j_call	v_call	cdr3_aa
TRBJ2-2	TRBV11-3	CASSPSGGANTGELFF
TRBJ2-1	TRBV9	CASSVESRHNEQFF
TRBJ2-2	TRBV30	CAWSVLSNTGELFF
TRBJ2-4	TRBV5-1	CASSAGLGSSDIQYF
TRBJ2-3	TRBV10-1	CASSDTPGQGADTQYF
TRBJ2-1	TRBV19	CASKAGSYNEQFF
TRBJ1-2	TRBV9	CASSVSSYYGYTF
TRBJ2-7	TRBV7-8	CASSPISSGSHEQYF
TRBJ1-6	TRBV6-4	CASSVEAGVFSPLHF
TRBJ1-1	TRBV3-1/TRBV3-2	CASSQNTEAFF
TRBJ1-1	TRBV7-9	CASSQDRGNTEAFF
TRBJ2-2	TRBV7-8	CASSLEGIGELFF
TRBJ2-1	TRBV2	CASTPDPALRSYNEQFF
TRBJ2-5	TRBV28	CASSEGPGQETQYF